This TCR beta chain appears in the sequencing data of a study of T cells in Graves' hyperthyroidism and ophthalmopathy (dated by TCRdb to about 2019). For the wider study: Peripheral blood samples were taken at initial diagnosis, before any treatment was given. Following sampling, methimazole starting at 30 mg daily was given to hyperthyroidism patients, and high-dose intravenous methylprednisolone was given to ophthalmopathy patients. To identify distinguishing TCR V-J signatures, a discovery cohort of roughly 100 patients was used, comprising 40 to 45 with Graves' ophthalmopathy and around 60 with stable Graves' hyperthyroidism. TCR Vbeta CDR3 sequencing of approximately 140 peripheral blood samples (about 45 ophthalmopathy, 75 hyperthyroidism and approximately 17 progressor patients) is reported in the paper. Whether ophthalmopathy could be predicted prospectively was tested in an independent validation cohort made up of some 20 hyperthyroidism patients plus 17 patients who later progressed to ophthalmopathy. The approximately 95 discovery patients were divided at random into training and test sets in a 7:3 ratio. Thyroid tissue and blood T-cell repertoires from roughly 6 Graves' hyperthyroidism patients were also compared in the study.

The study at large found these results: Blood samples also contained most of the expanded thyroid clonotypes (frequency above 0.001), which suggests that blood repertoires may reflect thyroid immune responses. A 13 V-J signature model separated ophthalmopathy from stable hyperthyroidism, with approximately 86% sensitivity and around 84% specificity in cross-validation and 80%/75% in testing. No statistical method was used to fix the sample size in advance, and group allocation was not hidden from the investigators. In validation, the model predicted progression to ophthalmopathy with approximately 71% sensitivity and 72% to 85% specificity, a median of about 6 months before onset.

Amplification of TCR beta CDR3 regions was carried out from RNA transcripts. The TCR CDR3 was subjected to a first round of RT-PCR using the HTBI primer set and the Qiagen OneStep RT-PCR kit. Libraries were constructed in a second round of multiplex PCR, after which size selection and purification were carried out. Libraries were sequenced paired-end with 100 bp reads on an Illumina HiSeq2000. Concerning the study's data processing: Raw data were processed with SOAPnuke, discarding reads with adapters, uncalled bases, mean Phred below 15, or no exact constant-primer or identifier match. COPE v1.2.5 was used to merge high-quality paired reads, and clonotypes were defined as unique nucleotide sequences. MiTCR v1.1 was used to align clonotypes to the IMGT TRBV, TRBD and TRBJ reference segments. Analysis was restricted to V-J combinations with a frequency above 0.0001, which covered 99.2% of repertoires. A TCS score was defined as the ratio between F50 (clonal expansion) and ExV (chaos), using BLOSUM62-based TCRdist between CDR3 peptides within each V-J. Welch's t-statistics and random forest reduced 500 to 650 V-J features to around 14, which were used in a naive Bayes classifier (R e1071). The public sequencing data were trimmed at Q25 with fastp and processed into clonotypes with MiXCR by TCRdb, which kept only in-frame beta chains. Duplicate CDR3 protein sequences are folded into a single record with the most common DNA and genes. It is TCRdb's table, rather than the study itself, that gives the V and J calls and clone size. For this sample the table gives roughly 160,000 distinct CDR3 sequences, of which roughly 9.4% were detected only once. The ten largest clones take up roughly a fifth of the sample.

In this sample, this clonotype turned up many times. The clone's antigen remains unknown. No per-base quality is available; no much larger clone lies one base away. Hyperthyroidism patients were newly diagnosed, had a disease duration of under 2 months, and were aged 18 to 65 years. Patients with uncontrolled infections, other autoimmune diseases, pregnancy or lactation were excluded. Clinical symptoms, serum thyroxine and TRAb, thyroid ultrasound, and orbital computed tomography formed the basis for the diagnoses. Blood from progressor patients was drawn when they were first diagnosed with hyperthyroidism, before any ophthalmopathy symptoms appeared. PBMCs were separated from approximately 10 ml of fresh peripheral blood using Ficoll-Paque density gradient centrifugation. Patients classed as progressors first received a Graves' hyperthyroidism diagnosis and then went on to develop ophthalmopathy during follow-up. Trizol reagent was used to extract total RNA, and RNA quality was then checked on an Agilent 2100 Bioanalyzer.

The sample was blood. The receptor comes from a woman between 18 and 29 years old with Graves' hyperthyroidism that later progressed to Graves' ophthalmopathy.

CDR3 reads: CASSPRDDRVDQPQHF. The DNA is as follows: TGTGCCAGCAGTCCACGGGATGACAGGGTTGATCAGCCCCAGCATTTT. The sequence is built from TRBV12-3 or TRBV12-4 and TRBJ1-5; 7 central bases correspond to TRBD1. At the junction V is shortened by 5 bases and J by 5 bases; bases outside the gene matches: 12. The CDR3 numbers 16 residues from cysteine through phenylalanine. This entry keeps only the CDR3 DNA: 48 bases, framed from base 1.